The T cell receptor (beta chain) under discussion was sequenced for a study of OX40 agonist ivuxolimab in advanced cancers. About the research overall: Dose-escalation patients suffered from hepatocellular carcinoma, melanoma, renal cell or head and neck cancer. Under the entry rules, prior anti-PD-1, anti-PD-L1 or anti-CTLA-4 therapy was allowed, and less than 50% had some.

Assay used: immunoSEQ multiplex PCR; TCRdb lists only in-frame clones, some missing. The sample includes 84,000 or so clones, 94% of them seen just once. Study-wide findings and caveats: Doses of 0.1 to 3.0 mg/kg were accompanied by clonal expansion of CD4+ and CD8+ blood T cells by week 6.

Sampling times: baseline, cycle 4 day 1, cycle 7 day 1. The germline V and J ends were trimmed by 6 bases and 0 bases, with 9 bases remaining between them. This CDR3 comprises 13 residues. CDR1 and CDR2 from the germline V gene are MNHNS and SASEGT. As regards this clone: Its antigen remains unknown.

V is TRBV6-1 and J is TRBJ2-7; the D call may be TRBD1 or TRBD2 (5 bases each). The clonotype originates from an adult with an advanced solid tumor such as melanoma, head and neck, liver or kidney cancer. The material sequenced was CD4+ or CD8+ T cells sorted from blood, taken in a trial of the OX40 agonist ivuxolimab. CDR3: CASSWDGSYEQYF. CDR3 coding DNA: TGTGCCAGCAGCTGGGACGGCTCCTACGAGCAGTACTTC.